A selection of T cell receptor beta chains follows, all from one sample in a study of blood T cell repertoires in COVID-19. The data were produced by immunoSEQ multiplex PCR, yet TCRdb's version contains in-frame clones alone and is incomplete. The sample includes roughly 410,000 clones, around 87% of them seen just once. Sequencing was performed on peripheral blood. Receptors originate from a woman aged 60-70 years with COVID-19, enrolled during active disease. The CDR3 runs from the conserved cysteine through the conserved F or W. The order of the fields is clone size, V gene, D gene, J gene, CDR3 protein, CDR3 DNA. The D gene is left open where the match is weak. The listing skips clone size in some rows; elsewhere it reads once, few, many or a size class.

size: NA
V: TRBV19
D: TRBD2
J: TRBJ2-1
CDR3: CASSNPSGGYNEQFF
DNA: TGTGCCAGTAGTAACCCCAGCGGGGGGTACAATGAGCAGTTCTTC

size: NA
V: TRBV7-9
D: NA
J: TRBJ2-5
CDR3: CASSRGAGWETQYF
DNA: TGTGCCAGCAGTCGAGGAGCGGGCTGGGAGACCCAGTACTTC

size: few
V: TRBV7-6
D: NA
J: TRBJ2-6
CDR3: CASTPRQTSPINSGANVLTF
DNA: TGTGCCAGCACCCCAAGACAGACCTCCCCAATAAACTCTGGGGCCAACGTCCTGACTTTC

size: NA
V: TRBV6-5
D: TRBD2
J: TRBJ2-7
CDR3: CASTRTSGENEQYF
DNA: TGTGCCAGCACCCGGACTAGCGGGGAGAACGAGCAGTACTTC

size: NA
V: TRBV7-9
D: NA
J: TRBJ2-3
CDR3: CASSLGAGTDTQYF
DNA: TGTGCCAGCAGCTTAGGGGCGGGAACAGATACGCAGTATTTT

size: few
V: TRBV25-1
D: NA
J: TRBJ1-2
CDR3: CASSEEAPGGGANYGYTF
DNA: TGTGCCAGCAGTGAAGAGGCCCCCGGCGGGGGTGCAAACTATGGCTACACCTTC

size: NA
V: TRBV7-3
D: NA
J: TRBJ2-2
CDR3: CASSPSGKGGGELFF
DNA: TGTGCCAGCAGCCCCTCAGGCAAGGGAGGCGGGGAGCTGTTTTTT

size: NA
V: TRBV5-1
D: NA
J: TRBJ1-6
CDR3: CASSNRSSYNSPLHF
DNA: TGCGCCAGCAGCAACAGGAGCTCCTATAATTCACCCCTCCACTTT

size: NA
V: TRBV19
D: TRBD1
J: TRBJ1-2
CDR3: CASTLGGAGYGYTF
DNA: TGTGCCAGTACCTTAGGGGGCGCGGGTTATGGCTACACCTTC

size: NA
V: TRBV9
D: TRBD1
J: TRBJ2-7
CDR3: CASSPRRQGDLYEQYF
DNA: TGTGCCAGCAGCCCAAGGAGACAGGGGGATCTCTACGAGCAGTACTTC

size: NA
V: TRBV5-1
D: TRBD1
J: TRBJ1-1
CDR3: CASSLARGSVAEAFF
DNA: TGCGCCAGCAGCTTGGCCAGGGGGTCGGTCGCTGAAGCTTTCTTT

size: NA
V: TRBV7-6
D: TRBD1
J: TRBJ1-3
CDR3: CASSSRGRHENTIYF
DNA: TGTGCCAGCAGCTCCAGGGGGCGCCATGAAAACACCATATATTTT

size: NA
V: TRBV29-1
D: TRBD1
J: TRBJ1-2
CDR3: CSAFRGLNYGYTF
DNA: TGCAGCGCCTTCAGGGGGCTTAACTATGGCTACACCTTC

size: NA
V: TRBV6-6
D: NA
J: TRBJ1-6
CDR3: CASSYPARNNSPLHF
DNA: TGTGCCAGCAGTTACCCCGCCAGAAATAATTCACCCCTCCACTTT

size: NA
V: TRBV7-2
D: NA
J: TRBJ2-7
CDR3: CASSLVTTYEQYF
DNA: TGTGCCAGCAGCTTAGTGACAACCTACGAGCAGTACTTC

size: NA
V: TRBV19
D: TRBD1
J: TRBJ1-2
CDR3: CASSRDRGYTF
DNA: TGTGCCAGTAGTCGAGACAGGGGTTACACCTTC

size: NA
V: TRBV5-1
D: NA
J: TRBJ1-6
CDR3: CASSPTGYNSPLHF
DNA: TGCGCCAGCAGTCCCACCGGTTATAATTCACCCCTCCACTTT

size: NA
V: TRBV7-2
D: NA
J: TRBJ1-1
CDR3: CASSLYNRPEAFF
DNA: TGTGCCAGCAGCCTGTACAACAGGCCTGAAGCTTTCTTT

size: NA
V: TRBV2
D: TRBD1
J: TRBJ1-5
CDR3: CASTRGGGPWVQPQHF
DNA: TGTGCCAGCACCCGCGGAGGGGGCCCCTGGGTGCAGCCCCAGCATTTT

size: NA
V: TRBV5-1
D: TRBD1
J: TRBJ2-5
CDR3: CASSWWDRAGEETQYF
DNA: TGCGCCAGCAGTTGGTGGGACAGGGCCGGGGAAGAGACCCAGTACTTC

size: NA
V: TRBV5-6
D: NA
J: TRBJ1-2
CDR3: CASSLNAMRFYYGYTF
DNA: TGTGCCAGCAGCTTGAACGCGATGCGATTTTACTATGGCTACACCTTC

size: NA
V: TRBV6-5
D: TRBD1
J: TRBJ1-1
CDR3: CASMVRGLVTEAFF
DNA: TGTGCCAGCATGGTCAGGGGGCTAGTCACTGAAGCTTTCTTT

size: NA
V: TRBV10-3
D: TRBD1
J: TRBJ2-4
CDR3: CAISDARTGENIQYF
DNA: TGTGCCATCAGTGACGCAAGGACAGGGGAGAACATTCAGTACTTC

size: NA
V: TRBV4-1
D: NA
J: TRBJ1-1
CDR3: CASSQEYSQARNTEAFF
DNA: TGCGCCAGCAGCCAAGAATATTCGCAGGCCCGGAACACTGAAGCTTTCTTT

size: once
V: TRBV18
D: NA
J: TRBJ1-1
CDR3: CASSATDSNTEAFF
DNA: TGTGCCAGCTCCGCGACAGATTCGAACACTGAAGCTTTCTTT

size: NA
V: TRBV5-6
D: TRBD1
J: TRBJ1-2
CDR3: CASSKRTGIIYGYTF
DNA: TGTGCCAGCAGCAAACGGACAGGGATTATATATGGCTACACCTTC